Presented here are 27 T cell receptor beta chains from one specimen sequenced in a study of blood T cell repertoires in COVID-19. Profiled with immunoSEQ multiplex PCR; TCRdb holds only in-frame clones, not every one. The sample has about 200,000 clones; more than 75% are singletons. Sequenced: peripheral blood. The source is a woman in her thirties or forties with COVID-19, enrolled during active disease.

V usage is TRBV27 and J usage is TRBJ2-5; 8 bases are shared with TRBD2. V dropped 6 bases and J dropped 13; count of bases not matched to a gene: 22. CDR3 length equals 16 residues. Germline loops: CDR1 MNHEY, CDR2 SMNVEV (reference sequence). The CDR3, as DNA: TGTGCCAGCAGACCCTCCGGATATAGTAGCGGGACGCCCCCGTACTTC. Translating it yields CASRPSGYSSGTPPYF.

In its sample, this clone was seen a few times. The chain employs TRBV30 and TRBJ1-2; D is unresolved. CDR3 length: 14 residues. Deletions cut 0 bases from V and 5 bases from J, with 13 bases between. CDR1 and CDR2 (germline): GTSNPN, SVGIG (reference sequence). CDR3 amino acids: CAWSVRQRRYGYTF. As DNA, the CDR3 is TGTGCCTGGAGTGTTAGGCAGCGGAGGTATGGCTACACCTTC. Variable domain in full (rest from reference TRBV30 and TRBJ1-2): SQTIHQWPATLVQPVGSPLSLECTVEGTSNPNLYWYRQAAGRGLQLLFYSVGIGQISSEVPQNLSASRPQDRQFILSSKKLLLSDSGFYLCAWSVRQRRYGYTFGSGTRLTVV.

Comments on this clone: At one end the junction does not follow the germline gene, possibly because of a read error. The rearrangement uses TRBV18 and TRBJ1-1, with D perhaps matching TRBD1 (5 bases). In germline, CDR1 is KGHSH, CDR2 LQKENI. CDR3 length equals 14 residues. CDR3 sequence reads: CANSPDITKSEAFF. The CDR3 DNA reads TGTGCCAACTCACCGGACATAACGAAGTCTGAAGCTTTCTTT.

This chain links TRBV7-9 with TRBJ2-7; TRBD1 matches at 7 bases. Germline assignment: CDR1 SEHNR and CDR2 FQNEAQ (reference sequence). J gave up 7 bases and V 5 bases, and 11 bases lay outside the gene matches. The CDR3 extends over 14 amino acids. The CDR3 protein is CASSPKRTGAEQYF. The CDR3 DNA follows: TGTGCCAGCAGCCCGAAGAGAACAGGGGCGGAGCAGTACTTC.

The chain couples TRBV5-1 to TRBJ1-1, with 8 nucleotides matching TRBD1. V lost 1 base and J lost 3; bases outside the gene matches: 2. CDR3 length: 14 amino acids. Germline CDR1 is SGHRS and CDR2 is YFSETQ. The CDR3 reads CASSLTGGYTEAFF. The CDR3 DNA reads TGCGCCAGCAGCTTGACAGGGGGTTACACTGAAGCTTTCTTT.

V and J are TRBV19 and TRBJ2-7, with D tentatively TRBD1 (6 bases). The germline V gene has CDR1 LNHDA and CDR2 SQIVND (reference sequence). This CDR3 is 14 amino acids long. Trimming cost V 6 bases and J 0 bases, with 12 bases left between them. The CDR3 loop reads CASRARGGSYEQYF. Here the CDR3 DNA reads TGTGCCAGTAGGGCCAGGGGTGGCTCCTACGAGCAGTACTTC.

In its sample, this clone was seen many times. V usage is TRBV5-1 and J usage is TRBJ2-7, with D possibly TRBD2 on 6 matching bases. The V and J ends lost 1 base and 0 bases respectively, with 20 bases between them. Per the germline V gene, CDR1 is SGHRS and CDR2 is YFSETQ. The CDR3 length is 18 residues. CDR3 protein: CASSLTSAAAGSSYEQYF. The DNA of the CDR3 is TGCGCCAGCAGCTTGACCTCGGCTGCGGCGGGGAGCTCCTACGAGCAGTACTTC. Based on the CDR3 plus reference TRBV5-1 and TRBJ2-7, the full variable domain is KAGVTQTPRYLIKTRGQQVTLSCSPISGHRSVSWYQQTPGQGLQFLFEYFSETQRNKGNFPGRFSGRQFSNSRSEMNVSTLELGDSALYLCASSLTSAAAGSSYEQYFGPGTRLTVT.

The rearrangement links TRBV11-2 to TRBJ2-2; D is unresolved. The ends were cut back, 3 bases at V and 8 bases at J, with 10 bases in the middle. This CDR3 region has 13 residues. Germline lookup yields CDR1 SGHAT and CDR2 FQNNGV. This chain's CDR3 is CASSFRAAGELFF. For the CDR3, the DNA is TGTGCCAGCAGCTTCCGCGCAGCGGGGGAGCTGTTTTTT.

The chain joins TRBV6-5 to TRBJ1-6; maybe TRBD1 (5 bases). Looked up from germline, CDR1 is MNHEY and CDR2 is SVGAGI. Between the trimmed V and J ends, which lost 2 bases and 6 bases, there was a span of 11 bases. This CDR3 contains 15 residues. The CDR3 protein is CASSYGAGSNSPLHF. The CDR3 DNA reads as TGTGCCAGCAGTTACGGGGCGGGAAGTAATTCACCCCTCCACTTT.

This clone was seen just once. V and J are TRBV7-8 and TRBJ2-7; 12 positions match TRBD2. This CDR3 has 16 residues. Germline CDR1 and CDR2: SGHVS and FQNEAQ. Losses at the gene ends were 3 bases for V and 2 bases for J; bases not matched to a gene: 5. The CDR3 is CASSFMTSGGAYEQYF. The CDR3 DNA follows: TGTGCCAGCAGCTTCATGACTAGCGGGGGTGCCTACGAGCAGTACTTC.

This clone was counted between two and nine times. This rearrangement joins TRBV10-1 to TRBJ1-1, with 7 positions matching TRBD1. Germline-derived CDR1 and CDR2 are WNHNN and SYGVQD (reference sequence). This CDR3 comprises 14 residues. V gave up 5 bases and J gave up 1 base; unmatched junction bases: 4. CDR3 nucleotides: TGCGCCAGCAGTCCCGGGACAGCGAACACTGAAGCTTTCTTT. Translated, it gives CASSPGTANTEAFF.

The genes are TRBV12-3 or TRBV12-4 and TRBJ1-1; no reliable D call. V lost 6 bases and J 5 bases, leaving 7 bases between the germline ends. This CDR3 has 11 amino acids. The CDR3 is CASRGGTEAFF. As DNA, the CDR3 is TGTGCCAGCAGGGGAGGTACTGAAGCTTTCTTT.

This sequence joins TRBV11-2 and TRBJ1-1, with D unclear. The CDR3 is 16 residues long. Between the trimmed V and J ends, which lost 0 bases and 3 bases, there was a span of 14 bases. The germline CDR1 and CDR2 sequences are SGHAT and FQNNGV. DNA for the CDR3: TGTGCCAGCAGCTTAGATCCTGGGAGGGCCTACACTGAAGCTTTCTTT. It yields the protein CASSLDPGRAYTEAFF.

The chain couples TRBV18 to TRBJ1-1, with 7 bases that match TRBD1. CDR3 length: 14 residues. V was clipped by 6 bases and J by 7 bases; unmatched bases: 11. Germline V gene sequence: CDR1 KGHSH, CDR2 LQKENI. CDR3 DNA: TGTGCCAGCTCCCCCGCGACAGGGATGGTTGAAGCTTTCTTT. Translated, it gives CASSPATGMVEAFF.

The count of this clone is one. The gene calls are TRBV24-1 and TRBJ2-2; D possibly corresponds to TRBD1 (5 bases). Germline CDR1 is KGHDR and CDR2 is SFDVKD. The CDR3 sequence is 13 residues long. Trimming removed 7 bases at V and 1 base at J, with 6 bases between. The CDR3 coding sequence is TGTGCCACCAGGCAGGGGAACACCGGGGAGCTGTTTTTT. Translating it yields CATRQGNTGELFF.

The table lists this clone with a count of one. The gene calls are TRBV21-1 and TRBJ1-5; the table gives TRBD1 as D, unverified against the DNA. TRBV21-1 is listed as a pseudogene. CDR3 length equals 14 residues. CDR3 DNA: TGTGCCAGCAGCAATCAGGCAATCCGATCGCCCCAGCATTTT. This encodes CASSNQAIRSPQHF.

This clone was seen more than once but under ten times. CDR3 region: CASSAGRGYEQFF. The CDR3 region has the DNA TGTGCCAGCAGCGCGGGACGCGGCTATGAGCAGTTCTTC. The J gene is TRBJ2-1, the V gene TRBV11-3; perhaps TRBD2 as D (6 bases). The CDR3 consists of 13 residues. The V gene lost 5 bases and the J gene lost 8 bases, with 13 bases spanning the gap. Germline V gene data show CDR1 as SGHNT and CDR2 as YENEEA.

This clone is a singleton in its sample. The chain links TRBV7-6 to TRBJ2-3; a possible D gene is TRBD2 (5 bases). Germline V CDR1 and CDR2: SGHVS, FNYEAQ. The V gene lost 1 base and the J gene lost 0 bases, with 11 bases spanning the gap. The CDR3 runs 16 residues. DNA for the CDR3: TGTGCCAGCAGCTTAGGCCAGCGGACTAGCACAGATACGCAGTATTTT. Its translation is CASSLGQRTSTDTQYF.

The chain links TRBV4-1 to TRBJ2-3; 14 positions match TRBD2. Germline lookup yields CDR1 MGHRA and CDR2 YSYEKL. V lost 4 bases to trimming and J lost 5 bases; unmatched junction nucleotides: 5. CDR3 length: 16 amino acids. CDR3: CASSPGLAGEIDTQYF. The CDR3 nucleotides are TGCGCCAGCAGCCCGGGACTAGCGGGAGAAATAGATACGCAGTATTTT.

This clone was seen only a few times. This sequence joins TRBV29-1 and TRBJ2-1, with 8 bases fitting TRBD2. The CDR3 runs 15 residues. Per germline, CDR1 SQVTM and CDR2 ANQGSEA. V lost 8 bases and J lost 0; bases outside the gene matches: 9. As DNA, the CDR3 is TGCAGCATCAAAGGCGGGAGGCTCTCCTACAATGAGCAGTTCTTC. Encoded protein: CSIKGGRLSYNEQFF.

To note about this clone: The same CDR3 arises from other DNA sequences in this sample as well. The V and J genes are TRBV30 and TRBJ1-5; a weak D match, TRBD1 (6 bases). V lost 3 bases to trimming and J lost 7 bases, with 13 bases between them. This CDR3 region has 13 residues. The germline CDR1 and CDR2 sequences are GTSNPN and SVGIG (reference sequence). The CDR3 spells CAWSVQGNQPQHF. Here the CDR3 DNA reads TGTGCCTGGAGCGTACAGGGAAACCAGCCCCAGCATTTT. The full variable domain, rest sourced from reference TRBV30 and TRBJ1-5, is SQTIHQWPATLVQPVGSPLSLECTVEGTSNPNLYWYRQAAGRGLQLLFYSVGIGQISSEVPQNLSASRPQDRQFILSSKKLLLSDSGFYLCAWSVQGNQPQHFGDGTRLSIL.

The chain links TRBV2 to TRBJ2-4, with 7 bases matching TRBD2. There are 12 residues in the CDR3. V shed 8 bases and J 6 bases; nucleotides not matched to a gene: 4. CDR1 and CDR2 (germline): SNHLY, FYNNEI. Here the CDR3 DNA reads TGTGCCAGCTGCCCTAGCGGAAACATTCAGTACTTC. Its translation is CASCPSGNIQYF.

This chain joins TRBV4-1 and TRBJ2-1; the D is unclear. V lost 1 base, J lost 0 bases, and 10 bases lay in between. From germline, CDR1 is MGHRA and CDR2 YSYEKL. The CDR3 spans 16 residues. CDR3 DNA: TGCGCCAGCAGCCAAGTTGACATAATCTCCTACAATGAGCAGTTCTTC. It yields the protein CASSQVDIISYNEQFF.

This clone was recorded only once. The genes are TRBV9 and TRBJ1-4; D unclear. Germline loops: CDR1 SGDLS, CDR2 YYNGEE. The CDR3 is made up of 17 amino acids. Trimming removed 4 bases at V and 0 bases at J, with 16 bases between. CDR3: CASSPSGLIATNEKLFF. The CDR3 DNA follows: TGTGCCAGCAGCCCAAGCGGGCTAATAGCAACTAATGAAAAACTGTTTTTT.

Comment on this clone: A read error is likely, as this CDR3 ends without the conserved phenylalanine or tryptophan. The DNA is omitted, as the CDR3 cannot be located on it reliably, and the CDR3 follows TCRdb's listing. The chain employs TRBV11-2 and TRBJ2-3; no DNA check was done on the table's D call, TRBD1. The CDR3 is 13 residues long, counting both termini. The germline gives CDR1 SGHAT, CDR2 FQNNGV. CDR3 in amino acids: CASSSSRDSTPLI.

CDR3 nucleotide sequence: TGTGCCAGCAATTCCGGCGGGTTGAAGACCCAGTACTTC. Amino acids: CASNSGGLKTQYF. The V and J genes are TRBV12-3 or TRBV12-4 and TRBJ2-5; D is perhaps TRBD2 (5 bases). This CDR3 spans 13 amino acids. V was pared by 7 bases and J by 6 bases, with 15 bases between.

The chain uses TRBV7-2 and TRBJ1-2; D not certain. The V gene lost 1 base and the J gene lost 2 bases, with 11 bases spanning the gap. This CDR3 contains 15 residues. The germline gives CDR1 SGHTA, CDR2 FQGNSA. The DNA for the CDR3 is TGTGCCAGCAGCTTAGTGACAAGGCAGAACTATGGCTACACCTTC. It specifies CASSLVTRQNYGYTF.